This entry describes one T cell receptor beta chain. V shed 5 bases and J shed 2 bases, with 7 bases lying between them. The CDR3 runs 13 residues. The data were taken from a study of blood T cell repertoires in COVID-19. Sequencing was performed with immunoSEQ multiplex PCR; in TCRdb, only in-frame clones are kept and a portion is missing. The sample lists 90,000 to 120,000 clones, over 65% occurring once. The sequence came from a man in his sixties with acute or convalescent COVID-19. The specimen was peripheral blood. V gene TRBV12-3 or TRBV12-4 combines with J gene TRBJ2-1, with D unresolved. DNA of the CDR3: TGTGCCAGCAGTCCAGGCCCCTACAATGAGCAGTTCTTC. Its translation is CASSPGPYNEQFF.